This T cell receptor (beta chain) was sequenced for a study of cytomegalovirus exposure and HLA in healthy donors. A multiplex PCR was run with 60 Vbeta primers and 13 Jbeta primers. In the authors' methods: Per a later analysis, the number of unique TCR beta chains was around 80 million, of which around 9.9 million were shared. TCRdb's table, derived via immunoSEQ multiplex PCR, lists solely in-frame clones and lacks some. V and J calls plus clone size are reproduced from that table; the DNA served to infer D and trimming. The sample lists some 130,000 clones; approximately 80% were seen once. Germline V lookup: CDR1 GTSNPN, CDR2 SVGIG (reference sequence). The CDR3 runs to 14 residues. The germline V and J ends were trimmed by 2 bases and 7 bases, with 14 bases remaining between them.

V usage is TRBV30 and J usage is TRBJ1-4, with unresolved D. The TCR was taken from a man younger than 45 in good health and CMV-seronegative. The specimen sequenced was PBMCs. The CDR3 DNA reads as TGTGCCTGGAGTACGGGCCTCGAGGGTGAAAAACTGTTTTTT. As protein: CAWSTGLEGEKLFF.